One and the same sample provided the 8 T cell receptor beta chains below, sequenced in a study of cytomegalovirus exposure and HLA in healthy donors. Amplification used 60 Vbeta primers and 13 Jbeta primers. The table came from immunoSEQ multiplex PCR; TCRdb's copy has only in-frame clones and leaves some out. The repertoire has around 120,000 clones, around 75% of them found once; the top ten carry 1.6%. Sequencing was carried out using PBMCs. The receptors stem from a woman aged 18-29 years in good health and CMV-seronegative.

The chain joins TRBV5-1 to TRBJ2-3, with D possibly being TRBD1 (6 bases). CDR1 and CDR2 (germline): SGHRS, YFSETQ. This CDR3 has 14 residues. V lost 2 bases and J lost 2, with 9 bases in between. In DNA form, the CDR3 reads TGCGCCAGCAGCTTACAGGGAAACACAGATACGCAGTATTTT. Translated, it gives CASSLQGNTDTQYF. Supplemented by reference TRBV5-1 and TRBJ2-3, the full variable domain reads KAGVTQTPRYLIKTRGQQVTLSCSPISGHRSVSWYQQTPGQGLQFLFEYFSETQRNKGNFPGRFSGRQFSNSRSEMNVSTLELGDSALYLCASSLQGNTDTQYFGPGTRLTVL.

This clone appeared a single time. The chain employs TRBV25-1 and TRBJ2-1, with D possibly being TRBD2 (6 bases). The germline CDR1 and CDR2 sequences are MGHDK and SYGVNS. The CDR3 contains 16 residues. The V end was cut by 5 bases, the J end by 6 bases, with 20 bases between. Here the CDR3 DNA reads TGTGCCAGCAGTCCCCAGGGAGGACTCGGTGGCAATGAGCAGTTCTTC. It yields the protein CASSPQGGLGGNEQFF.

The chain combines TRBV30 with TRBJ1-4; D unresolved. The CDR3 has 14 residues. Germline V CDR1 and CDR2: GTSNPN, SVGIG (reference sequence). V was clipped by 1 base and J by 6 bases, with 12 bases between them. The DNA for the CDR3 is TGTGCCTGGAGTGCGGGGAACACCTATGAAAAACTGTTTTTT. Residues: CAWSAGNTYEKLFF.

The V and J genes are TRBV30 and TRBJ1-1; D ambiguous. The V end was cut by 2 bases, the J end by 5 bases, with 15 bases between. Germline V gene sequence: CDR1 GTSNPN, CDR2 SVGIG (reference sequence). This CDR3 is built from 14 residues. CDR3 in amino acids: CAWSSDGGVTEAFF. The CDR3 DNA reads as TGTGCCTGGAGTTCGGACGGAGGAGTGACTGAAGCTTTCTTT.

This sequence joins TRBV6-1 and TRBJ2-3; TRBD1 matches at 7 bases. This CDR3 has 12 residues. J lost 6 bases, V lost 7 bases, and 4 bases had no gene match. Germline V gives CDR1 MNHNS, CDR2 SASEGT. The CDR3: CASTETGDTQYF. The DNA for the CDR3 is TGTGCCAGCACCGAGACAGGGGATACGCAGTATTTT.

J is TRBJ1-6 and V is TRBV19, with 7 bases identical to TRBD1. The CDR3 is 14 amino acids. CDR1 and CDR2 (germline): LNHDA, SQIVND (reference sequence). Germline trimming cut 1 base from V and 6 bases from J; bases unmatched to any gene: 0. CDR3: CASSIGQGNSPLHF. CDR3 DNA: TGTGCCAGTAGTATAGGACAGGGTAATTCACCCCTCCACTTT.

J is TRBJ2-7 and V is TRBV28, with 10 bases fitting TRBD1. V lost 2 bases, J lost 2 bases, and 3 bases stayed unmatched. There are 15 residues in the CDR3. Germline V gene sequence: CDR1 MDHEN, CDR2 SYDVKM. This CDR3 reads CASSLPGQGTYEQYF. CDR3 nucleotides: TGTGCCAGCAGTTTACCGGGACAGGGGACCTACGAGCAGTACTTC.

This clone was detected only once. The rearrangement links TRBV6-5 to TRBJ1-2; D is unresolved. Germline V gene sequence: CDR1 MNHEY, CDR2 SVGAGI. The CDR3 totals 15 residues. With 3 bases removed from V and 4 bases from J, the gap between germline ends came to 15 bases. CDR3 coding DNA: TGTGCCAGCAGTTATCGGGTGGCTCTCTCCTATGGCTACACCTTC. This translates into CASSYRVALSYGYTF.